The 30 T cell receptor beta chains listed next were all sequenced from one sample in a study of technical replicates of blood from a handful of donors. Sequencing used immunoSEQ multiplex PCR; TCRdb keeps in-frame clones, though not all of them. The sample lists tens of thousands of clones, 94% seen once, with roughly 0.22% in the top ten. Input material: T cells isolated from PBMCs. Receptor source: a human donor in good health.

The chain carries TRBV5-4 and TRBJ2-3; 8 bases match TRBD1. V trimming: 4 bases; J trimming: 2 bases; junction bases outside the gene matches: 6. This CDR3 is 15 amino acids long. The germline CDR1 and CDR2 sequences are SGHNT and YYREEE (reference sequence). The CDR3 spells CASSPYRGATDTQYF. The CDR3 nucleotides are TGTGCCAGCAGCCCATACAGGGGGGCCACAGATACGCAGTATTTT.

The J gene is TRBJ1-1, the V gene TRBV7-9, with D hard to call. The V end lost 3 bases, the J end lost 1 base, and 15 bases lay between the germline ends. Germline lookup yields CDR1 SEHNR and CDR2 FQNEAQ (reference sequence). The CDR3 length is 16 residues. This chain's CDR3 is CASSFSSYRGNTEAFF. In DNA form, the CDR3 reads TGTGCCAGCAGCTTCTCGAGTTATCGAGGGAACACTGAAGCTTTCTTT.

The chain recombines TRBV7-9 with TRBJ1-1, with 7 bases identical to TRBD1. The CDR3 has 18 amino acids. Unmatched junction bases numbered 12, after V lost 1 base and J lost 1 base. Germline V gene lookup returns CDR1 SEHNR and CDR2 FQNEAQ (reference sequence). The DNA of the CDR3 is TGTGCCAGCAGCTTAGATTTCCCAACAGGGGCCCGGAACACTGAAGCTTTCTTT. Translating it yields CASSLDFPTGARNTEAFF.

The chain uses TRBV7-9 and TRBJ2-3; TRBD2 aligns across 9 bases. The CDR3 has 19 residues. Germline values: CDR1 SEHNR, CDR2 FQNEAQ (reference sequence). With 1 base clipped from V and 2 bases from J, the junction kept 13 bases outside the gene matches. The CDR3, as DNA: TGTGCCAGCAGCTTAGTTTACGGGCGGGGGGGCCAGGTCACAGATACGCAGTATTTT. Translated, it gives CASSLVYGRGGQVTDTQYF. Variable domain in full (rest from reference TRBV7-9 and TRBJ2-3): DTGVSQNPRHKITKRGQNVTFRCDPISEHNRLYWYRQTLGQGPEFLTYFQNEAQLEKSRLLSDRFSAERPKGSFSTLEIQRTEQGDSAMYLCASSLVYGRGGQVTDTQYFGPGTRLTVL.

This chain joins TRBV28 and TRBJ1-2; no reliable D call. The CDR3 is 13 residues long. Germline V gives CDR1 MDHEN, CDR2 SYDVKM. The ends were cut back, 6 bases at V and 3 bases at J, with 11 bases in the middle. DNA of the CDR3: TGTGCCAGCAGCCTCAACCCGGACTATGGCTACACCTTC. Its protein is CASSLNPDYGYTF.

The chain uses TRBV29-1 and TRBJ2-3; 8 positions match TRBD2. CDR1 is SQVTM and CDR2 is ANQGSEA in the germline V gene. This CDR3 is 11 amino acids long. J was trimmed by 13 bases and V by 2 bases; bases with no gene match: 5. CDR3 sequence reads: CSVERAGVEYF. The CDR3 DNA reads TGCAGCGTTGAAAGAGCGGGAGTGGAGTATTTT.

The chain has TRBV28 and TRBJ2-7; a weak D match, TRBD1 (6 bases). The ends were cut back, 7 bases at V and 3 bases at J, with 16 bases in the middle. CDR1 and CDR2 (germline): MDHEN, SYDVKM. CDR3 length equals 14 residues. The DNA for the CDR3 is TGTGCCAGCACTCCGGGACACGGACGCTACGAGCAGTACTTC. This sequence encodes CASTPGHGRYEQYF.

The CDR3 DNA sequence: TGTGCCAGCAGCCGAGGGGCTAGCGGGAGTCTTGGTCGCTGGACAGATACGCAGTATTTT. Translating gives CASSRGASGSLGRWTDTQYF. The chain employs TRBV7-8 and TRBJ2-3; 10 positions agree with TRBD2. The CDR3 contains 20 residues. Germline loops: CDR1 SGHVS, CDR2 FQNEAQ. Unmatched junction bases numbered 20, after V lost 5 bases and J lost 3 bases.

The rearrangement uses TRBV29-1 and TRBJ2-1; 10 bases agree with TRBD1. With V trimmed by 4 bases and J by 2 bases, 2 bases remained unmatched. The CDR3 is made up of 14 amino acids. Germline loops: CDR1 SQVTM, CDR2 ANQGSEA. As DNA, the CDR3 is TGCAGCGTTGCGGGGACAGGGGCCTACAATGAGCAGTTCTTC. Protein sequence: CSVAGTGAYNEQFF.

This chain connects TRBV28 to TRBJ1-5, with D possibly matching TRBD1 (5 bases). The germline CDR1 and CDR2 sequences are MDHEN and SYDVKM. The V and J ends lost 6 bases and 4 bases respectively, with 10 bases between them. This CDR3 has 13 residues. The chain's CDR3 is CASSGGANQPQHF. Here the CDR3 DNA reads TGTGCCAGCAGCGGCGGGGCTAATCAGCCCCAGCATTTT.

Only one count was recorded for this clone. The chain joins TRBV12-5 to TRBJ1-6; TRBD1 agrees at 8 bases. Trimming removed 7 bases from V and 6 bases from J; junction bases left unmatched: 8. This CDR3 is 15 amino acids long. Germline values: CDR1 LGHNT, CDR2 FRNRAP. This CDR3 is CASALDRAGNSPLHF. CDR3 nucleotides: TGTGCTAGTGCCCTGGACAGGGCCGGTAATTCACCCCTCCACTTT. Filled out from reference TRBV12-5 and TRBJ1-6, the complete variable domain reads DARVTQTPRHKVTEMGQEVTMRCQPILGHNTVFWYRQTMMQGLELLAYFRNRAPLDDSGMPKDRFSAEMPDATLATLKIQPSEPRDSAVYFCASALDRAGNSPLHFGNGTRLTVT.

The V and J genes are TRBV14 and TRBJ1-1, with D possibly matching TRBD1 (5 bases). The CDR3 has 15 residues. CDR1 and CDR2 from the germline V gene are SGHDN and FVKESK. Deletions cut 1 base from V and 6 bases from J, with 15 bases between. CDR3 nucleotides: TGTGCCAGCAGCCAAGCCGGGACTTGGGGGTCTGAAGCTTTCTTT. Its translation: CASSQAGTWGSEAFF.

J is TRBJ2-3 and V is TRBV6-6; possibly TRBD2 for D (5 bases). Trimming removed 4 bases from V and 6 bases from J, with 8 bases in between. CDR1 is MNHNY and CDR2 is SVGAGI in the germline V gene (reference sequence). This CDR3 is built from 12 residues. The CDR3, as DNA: TGTGCCAGCAGTTGGGCGGGCGATACGCAGTATTTT. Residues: CASSWAGDTQYF.

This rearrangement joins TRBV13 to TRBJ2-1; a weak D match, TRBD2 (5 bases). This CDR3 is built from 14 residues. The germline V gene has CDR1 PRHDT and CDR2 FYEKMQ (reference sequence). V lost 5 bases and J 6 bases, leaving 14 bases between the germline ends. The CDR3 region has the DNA TGTGCCAGCAGCCCCCCTGAAGGAGGCAATGAGCAGTTCTTC. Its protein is CASSPPEGGNEQFF.

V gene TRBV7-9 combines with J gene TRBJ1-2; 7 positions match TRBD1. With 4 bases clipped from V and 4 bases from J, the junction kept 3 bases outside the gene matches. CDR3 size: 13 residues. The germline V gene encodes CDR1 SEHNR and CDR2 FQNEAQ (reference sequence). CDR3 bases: TGTGCCAGCAGCTCTGGACAGGTCTATGGCTACACCTTC. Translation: CASSSGQVYGYTF.

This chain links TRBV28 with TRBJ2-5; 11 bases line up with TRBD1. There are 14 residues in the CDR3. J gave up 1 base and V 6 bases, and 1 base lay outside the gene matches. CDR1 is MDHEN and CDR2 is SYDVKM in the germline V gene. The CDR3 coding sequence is TGTGCCAGCAGAGGGACAGGGGGCCAAGAGACCCAGTACTTC. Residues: CASRGTGGQETQYF.

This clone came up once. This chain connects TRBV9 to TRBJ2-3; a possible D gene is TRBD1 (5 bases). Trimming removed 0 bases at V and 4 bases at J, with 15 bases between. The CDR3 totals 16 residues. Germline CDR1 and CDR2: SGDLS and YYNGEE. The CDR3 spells CASSVASPGYADTQYF. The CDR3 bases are TGTGCCAGCAGCGTAGCTTCTCCAGGGTACGCAGATACGCAGTATTTT.

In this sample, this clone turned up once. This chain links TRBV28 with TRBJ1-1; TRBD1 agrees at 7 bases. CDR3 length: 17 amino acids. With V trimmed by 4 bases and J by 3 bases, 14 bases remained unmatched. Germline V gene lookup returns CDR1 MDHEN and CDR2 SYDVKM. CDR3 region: CASSSGDSYIRDTEAFF. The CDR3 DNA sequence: TGTGCCAGCAGTTCCGGGGACAGCTATATCAGGGACACTGAAGCTTTCTTT.

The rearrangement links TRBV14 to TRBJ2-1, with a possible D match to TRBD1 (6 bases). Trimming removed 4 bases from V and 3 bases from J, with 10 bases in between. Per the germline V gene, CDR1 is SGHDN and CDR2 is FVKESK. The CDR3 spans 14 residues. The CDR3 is CASSRRGGYNEQFF. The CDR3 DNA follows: TGTGCCAGCAGCCGTCGAGGGGGCTACAATGAGCAGTTCTTC. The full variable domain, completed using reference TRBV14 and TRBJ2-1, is EAGVTQFPSHSVIEKGQTVTLRCDPISGHDNLYWYRRVMGKEIKFLLHFVKESKQDESGMPNNRFLAERTGGTYSTLKVQPAELEDSGVYFCASSRRGGYNEQFFGPGTRLTVL.

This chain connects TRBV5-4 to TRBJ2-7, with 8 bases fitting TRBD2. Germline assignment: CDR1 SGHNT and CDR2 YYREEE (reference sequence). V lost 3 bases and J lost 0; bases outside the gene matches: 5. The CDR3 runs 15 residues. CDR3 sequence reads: CASSYTSGSSYEQYF. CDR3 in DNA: TGTGCCAGCAGCTACACTAGCGGTAGCTCCTACGAGCAGTACTTC.

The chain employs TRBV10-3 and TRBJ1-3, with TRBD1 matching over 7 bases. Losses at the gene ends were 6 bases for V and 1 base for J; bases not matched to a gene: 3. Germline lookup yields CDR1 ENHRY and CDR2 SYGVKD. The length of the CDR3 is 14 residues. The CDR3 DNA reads TGTGCCATCAGGGACAGGTTTTCTGGAAACACCATATATTTT. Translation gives CAIRDRFSGNTIYF.

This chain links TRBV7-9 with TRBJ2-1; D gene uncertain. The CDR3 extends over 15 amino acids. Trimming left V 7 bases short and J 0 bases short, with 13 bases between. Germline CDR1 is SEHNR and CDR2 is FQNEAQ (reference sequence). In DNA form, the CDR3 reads TGTGCCAGCACCCATGATAGTAGCTCCTACAATGAGCAGTTCTTC. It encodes CASTHDSSSYNEQFF. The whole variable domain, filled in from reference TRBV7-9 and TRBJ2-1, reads DTGVSQNPRHKITKRGQNVTFRCDPISEHNRLYWYRQTLGQGPEFLTYFQNEAQLEKSRLLSDRFSAERPKGSFSTLEIQRTEQGDSAMYLCASTHDSSSYNEQFFGPGTRLTVL.

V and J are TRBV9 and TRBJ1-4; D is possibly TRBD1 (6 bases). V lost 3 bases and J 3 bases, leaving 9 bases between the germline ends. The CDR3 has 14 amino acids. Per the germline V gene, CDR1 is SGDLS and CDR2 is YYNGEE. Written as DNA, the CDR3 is TGTGCCAGCAGCGCCACAGGGCCTAATGAAAAACTGTTTTTT. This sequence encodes CASSATGPNEKLFF. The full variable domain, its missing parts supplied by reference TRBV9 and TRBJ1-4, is DSGVTQTPKHLITATGQRVTLRCSPRSGDLSVYWYQQSLDQGLQFLIQYYNGEERAKGNILERFSAQQFPDLHSELNLSSLELGDSALYFCASSATGPNEKLFFGSGTQLSVL.

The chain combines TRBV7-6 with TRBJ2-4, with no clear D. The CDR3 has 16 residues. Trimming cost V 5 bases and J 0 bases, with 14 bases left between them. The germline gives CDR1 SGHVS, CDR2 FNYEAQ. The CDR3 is CASSPRLSLAKNIQYF. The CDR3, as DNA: TGTGCCAGCAGCCCCCGCTTGAGTCTAGCCAAAAACATTCAGTACTTC. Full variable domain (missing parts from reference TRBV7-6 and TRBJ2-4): GAGVSQSPRYKVTKRGQDVALRCDPISGHVSLYWYRQALGQGPEFLTYFNYEAQQDKSGLPNDRFSAERPEGSISTLTIQRTEQRDSAMYRCASSPRLSLAKNIQYFGAGTRLSVL.

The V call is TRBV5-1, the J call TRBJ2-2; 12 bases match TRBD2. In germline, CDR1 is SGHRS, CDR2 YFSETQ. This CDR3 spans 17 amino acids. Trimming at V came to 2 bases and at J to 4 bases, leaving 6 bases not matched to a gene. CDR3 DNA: TGCGCCAGCAGCTTCGGACTAGCGGGAAAGGGCACCGGGGAGCTGTTTTTT. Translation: CASSFGLAGKGTGELFF.

The CDR3 is CASSFDRETQYF. The CDR3, as DNA: TGTGCCAGCAGCTTCGATCGGGAGACCCAGTACTTC. This chain joins TRBV7-9 and TRBJ2-5, with D hard to call. V was shortened by 3 bases and J by 5 bases, with 7 bases between the two germline ends. CDR1 SEHNR and CDR2 FQNEAQ come from the germline V gene (reference sequence). The CDR3 has 12 amino acids.

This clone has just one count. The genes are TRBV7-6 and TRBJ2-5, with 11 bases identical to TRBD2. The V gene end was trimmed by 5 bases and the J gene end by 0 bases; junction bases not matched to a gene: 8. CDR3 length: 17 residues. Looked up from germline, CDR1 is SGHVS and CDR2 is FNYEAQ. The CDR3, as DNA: TGTGCCAGCAGCACTGGGCTAGCGGGAGGTTACCAAGAGACCCAGTACTTC. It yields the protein CASSTGLAGGYQETQYF.

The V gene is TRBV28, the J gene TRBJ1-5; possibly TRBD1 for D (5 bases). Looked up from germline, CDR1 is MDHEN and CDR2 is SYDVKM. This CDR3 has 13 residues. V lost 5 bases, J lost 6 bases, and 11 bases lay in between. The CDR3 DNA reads TGTGCCAGCAGTGGGGGGTGGACTCAGCCCCAGCATTTT. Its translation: CASSGGWTQPQHF.

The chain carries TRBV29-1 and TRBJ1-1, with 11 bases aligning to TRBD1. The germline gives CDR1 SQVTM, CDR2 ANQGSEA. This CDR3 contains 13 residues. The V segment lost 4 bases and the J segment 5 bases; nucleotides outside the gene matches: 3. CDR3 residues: CSVVRDRGTEAFF. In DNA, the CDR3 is TGCAGCGTTGTCCGGGACAGGGGGACTGAAGCTTTCTTT.

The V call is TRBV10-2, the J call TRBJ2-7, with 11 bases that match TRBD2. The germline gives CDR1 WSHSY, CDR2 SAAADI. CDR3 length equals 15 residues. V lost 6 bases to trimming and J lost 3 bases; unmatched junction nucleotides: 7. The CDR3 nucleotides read TGCGCCAGCAGCCTACTTCTAGCGGGAGGCTACGAGCAGTACTTC. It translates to CASSLLLAGGYEQYF.